This T cell receptor beta chain was recovered during a study of cytomegalovirus exposure and HLA in healthy donors. CDR3 length: 13 amino acids. The germline gives CDR1 LGHNT, CDR2 FRNRAP. V was pared by 6 bases and J by 2 bases, with 11 bases between. Amplification used 60 Vbeta primers and 13 Jbeta primers. The table came from immunoSEQ multiplex PCR; TCRdb's copy has only in-frame clones and leaves some out. The sample includes roughly 170,000 clones, 80% to 90% of them seen just once. V usage is TRBV12-5 and J usage is TRBJ2-7, with D perhaps matching TRBD1 (5 bases). Sequences were obtained from PBMCs. The clonotype comes from a girl aged 10 to 17 in good health and CMV-seropositive. CDR3 loop: CASGIDRAYEQYF. CDR3 in DNA: TGTGCTAGTGGAATAGACAGAGCCTACGAGCAGTACTTC.